The 22 T cell receptor beta chains below all came from one sample that was sequenced in a study of regulatory T cells in long-lasting Graves disease. Time point noted: newly diagnosed GD, antithyroid drugs for less than 3 months. From PBMCs, RNA was extracted and then used to make the TCR library. The TCR beta library used iRepertoire HTBI primers with Arm-PCR amplification of CDR3. TCRdb re-called the multiplex PCR reads with MiXCR, one entry per CDR3 protein. Here the sample spans 600,000 to 650,000 distinct CDR3 sequences, 16% being singletons. This sample also appeared in a second study, on T cells in Graves' hyperthyroidism and ophthalmopathy.

The sequenced sample was peripheral blood mononuclear cells (PBMCs), obtained at new diagnosis, from a patient treated with antithyroid drugs. These receptor sequences come from a young woman with Graves disease.

V and J are TRBV4-1 and TRBJ2-3; TRBD2 aligns across 7 bases. V gave up 10 bases and J gave up 1 base; unmatched junction bases: 17. CDR3 size: 17 residues. Germline-derived CDR1 and CDR2 are MGHRA and YSYEKL. This chain's CDR3 is CATAKREGFPGTDTQYF. CDR3 nucleotides: TGCGCCACTGCGAAGCGGGAAGGGTTCCCCGGCACAGATACGCAGTATTTT.

Many counts were recorded for this clonotype. The chain links TRBV7-2 to TRBJ2-2; TRBD2 agrees at 8 bases. The germline V gene encodes CDR1 SGHTA and CDR2 FQGNSA. V lost 1 base to trimming and J lost 5 bases; unmatched junction nucleotides: 6. The CDR3 sequence is 16 residues long. DNA for the CDR3: TGTGCCAGCAGCTTAGAGCGGGAGTGGCGGACCGGGGAGCTGTTTTTT. It encodes CASSLEREWRTGELFF.

This clonotype appeared many times. The chain joins TRBV3-1 to TRBJ2-5; D gene ambiguous. Germline lookup yields CDR1 LGHDT and CDR2 YNNKEL (reference sequence). CDR3 length: 16 amino acids. V was pared by 0 bases and J by 1 base, with 12 bases between. CDR3 sequence (DNA): TGTGCCAGCAGCCAAGAGGACGGTAATCTCCAAGAGACCCAGTACTTC. It specifies CASSQEDGNLQETQYF.

There are many counts of this clonotype. V gene TRBV6-2 or TRBV6-3 combines with J gene TRBJ1-4; maybe TRBD1 (5 bases). The germline gives CDR1 MNHEY, CDR2 SVGEGT. The CDR3 is 18 amino acids. Deletions cut 0 bases from V and 4 bases from J, with 18 bases between. For the CDR3, the DNA is TGTGCCAGCAGTTACTCGGGCGCGACAGTCGGGGGTAATGAAAAACTGTTTTTT. This gives the protein CASSYSGATVGGNEKLFF.

This clonotype was seen ten or more times. The chain combines TRBV7-9 with TRBJ1-1; D remains unclear. Trimming stripped 0 bases from V and 1 base from J, with 3 bases between. Germline values: CDR1 SEHNR, CDR2 FQNEAQ (reference sequence). The CDR3 length is 13 residues. The CDR3: CASSLAENTEAFF. The CDR3 DNA follows: TGTGCCAGCAGCTTAGCAGAGAACACTGAAGCTTTCTTT.

This clonotype has a count of ten or more. The chain combines TRBV18 with TRBJ2-1, with 11 bases aligning to TRBD2. The CDR3 sequence is 15 residues long. Looked up from germline, CDR1 is KGHSH and CDR2 is LQKENI. J was trimmed by 8 bases and V by 2 bases; bases with no gene match: 5. The CDR3 reads CASSPTSGRLDEQFF. CDR3 in DNA: TGTGCCAGCTCACCAACTAGCGGGAGATTGGATGAGCAGTTCTTC.

This clonotype showed up many times. The chain uses TRBV6-1 and TRBJ1-1; D is unclear. The CDR3 length is 14 residues. V lost 6 bases and J 5 bases, leaving 16 bases between the germline ends. The V gene's germline CDR1 is MNHNS and CDR2 SASEGT. CDR3 nucleotide sequence: TGTGCCAGCAGCCTCGACCCATCCATTACTGAAGCTTTCTTT. It translates to CASSLDPSITEAFF.

The chain uses TRBV19 and TRBJ2-1; 8 bases are shared with TRBD2. This CDR3 region has 14 residues. V trimming: 3 bases; J trimming: 5 bases; junction bases outside the gene matches: 3. In germline, CDR1 is LNHDA, CDR2 SQIVND (reference sequence). The DNA for the CDR3 is TGTGCCAGTAGTATGACTAGCGCGAACAATGAGCAGTTCTTC. Translating gives CASSMTSANNEQFF.

With regard to this clonotype: A read error may be the cause here, since a much bigger clone is one base away. This rearrangement joins TRBV6-4 to TRBJ1-5; tentative D call: TRBD1 (6 bases). Germline V gene data show CDR1 as MRHNA and CDR2 as SNTAGT. The CDR3 loop spans 16 amino acids. V lost 3 bases, J lost 1 base, and 13 bases lay in between. The CDR3 bases are TGTGCCAGCAGTGAAGACAGGTGTCGGAGCAATCAGCCCCAGCATTTT. It codes for CASSEDRCRSNQPQHF.

The sample holds many counts of this clonotype. The chain joins TRBV7-9 to TRBJ2-1; D gene uncertain. The CDR3 has 13 amino acids. V lost 4 bases and J 10 bases, leaving 14 bases between the germline ends. Germline-derived CDR1 and CDR2 are SEHNR and FQNEAQ (reference sequence). The CDR3 region is CASSSPGSVEQFF. The DNA of the CDR3 is TGTGCCAGCAGCTCACCTGGCAGCGTCGAGCAGTTCTTC. Drawing the rest from reference TRBV7-9 and TRBJ2-1, the complete variable domain is DTGVSQNPRHKITKRGQNVTFRCDPISEHNRLYWYRQTLGQGPEFLTYFQNEAQLEKSRLLSDRFSAERPKGSFSTLEIQRTEQGDSAMYLCASSSPGSVEQFFGPGTRLTVL.

The V call is TRBV4-1, the J call TRBJ1-1, with D hard to call. Germline V gives CDR1 MGHRA, CDR2 YSYEKL. V lost 0 bases to trimming and J lost 5 bases, with 4 bases between them. This CDR3 is 12 amino acids long. CDR3 protein: CASSQDRTEAFF. CDR3 coding DNA: TGCGCCAGCAGCCAAGATAGGACTGAAGCTTTCTTT.

This clonotype came up many times. The V call is TRBV20-1, the J call TRBJ2-7, with TRBD1 matching over 7 bases. J lost 2 bases, V lost 3 bases, and 4 bases had no gene match. In germline, CDR1 is DFQATT, CDR2 SNEGSKA (reference sequence). The CDR3 totals 13 residues. The CDR3 is CSASLDRTYEQYF. The CDR3 DNA reads TGCAGTGCTAGTCTGGACAGGACCTACGAGCAGTACTTC.

This clonotype was observed at least ten times. This chain connects TRBV7-2 to TRBJ1-1; no clear D. V gave up 6 bases and J gave up 4 bases, with 12 bases separating them. Germline V gene lookup returns CDR1 SGHTA and CDR2 FQGNSA. The CDR3 contains 13 residues. In DNA form, the CDR3 reads TGTGCCAGCAGTTCCGTGTTCGTCACTGAAGCTTTCTTT. As protein: CASSSVFVTEAFF. Together with reference TRBV7-2 and TRBJ1-1, the CDR3 gives the full variable domain: GAGVSQSPSNKVTEKGKDVELRCDPISGHTALYWYRQSLGQGLEFLIYFQGNSAPDKSGLPSDRFSAERTGGSVSTLTIQRTQQEDSAVYLCASSSVFVTEAFFGQGTRLTVV.

This clonotype has ten or more counts. The V and J genes are TRBV7-9 and TRBJ2-4; D gene ambiguous. The length of the CDR3 is 13 residues. V was shortened by 8 bases and J by 0 bases, with 8 bases between the two germline ends. The germline CDR1 and CDR2 sequences are SEHNR and FQNEAQ (reference sequence). This chain's CDR3 is CASGTLAKNIQYF. The CDR3, as DNA: TGTGCCAGCGGAACCTTAGCCAAAAACATTCAGTACTTC.

This chain links TRBV2 with TRBJ2-7; perhaps TRBD1 as D (5 bases). V gave up 7 bases and J gave up 3 bases, with 10 bases separating them. This CDR3 has 12 residues. Germline-derived CDR1 and CDR2 are SNHLY and FYNNEI. The CDR3 DNA reads as TGTGCCAGCAATGGTCAGGGCTACGAGCAGTACTTC. It specifies CASNGQGYEQYF. The complete variable domain, with remaining parts taken from reference TRBV2 and TRBJ2-7, reads EPEVTQTPSHQVTQMGQEVILRCVPISNHLYFYWYRQILGQKVEFLVSFYNNEISEKSEIFDDQFSVERPDGSNFTLKIRSTKLEDSAMYFCASNGQGYEQYFGPGTRLTVT.

This clonotype has a count of ten or more. The chain combines TRBV6-1 with TRBJ1-5; 11 positions agree with TRBD1. The ends lost 5 bases at V and 3 bases at J; junction bases unmatched: 3. The germline CDR1 and CDR2 sequences are MNHNS and SASEGT. This CDR3 comprises 15 residues. In nucleotides, the CDR3 is TGTGCCAGCAGTAGGACAGGGGGCTTCAATCAGCCCCAGCATTTT. This translates into CASSRTGGFNQPQHF.

There are many counts of this clonotype. V gene TRBV7-9 combines with J gene TRBJ2-3, with D possibly being TRBD2 (5 bases). Trimming removed 5 bases from V and 6 bases from J, with 18 bases in between. This CDR3 spans 15 amino acids. Germline CDR1 is SEHNR and CDR2 is FQNEAQ (reference sequence). The CDR3 nucleotides are TGTGCCAGCAGCGAGGGCGGAAACCTAGAGGATACGCAGTATTTT. Its translation: CASSEGGNLEDTQYF.

This clonotype was seen a handful of times. The rearrangement links TRBV3-1 to TRBJ2-7; no reliable D call. Germline CDR1 and CDR2: LGHDT and YNNKEL (reference sequence). The CDR3 totals 14 residues. V was clipped by 0 bases and J by 7 bases, with 13 bases between them. The CDR3 bases are TGTGCCAGCAGCCAAGAGACCCAGCGCTTGGAGCAGTACTTC. It is translated as CASSQETQRLEQYF.

This clonotype has just a few counts. The V gene is TRBV5-6, the J gene TRBJ2-7, with D maybe TRBD2 (5 bases). Per germline, CDR1 SGHDT and CDR2 YYEEEE. This CDR3 comprises 14 residues. V gave up 1 base and J gave up 9 bases, with 17 bases separating them. CDR3 protein: CASSLRRGASRQYF. The CDR3 DNA is TGTGCCAGCAGCTTGCGCCGGGGAGCAAGTAGGCAGTACTTC. Together with reference TRBV5-6 and TRBJ2-7, the CDR3 gives the full variable domain: DAGVTQSPTHLIKTRGQQVTLRCSPKSGHDTVSWYQQALGQGPQFIFQYYEEEERQRGNFPDRFSGHQFPNYSSELNVNALLLGDSALYLCASSLRRGASRQYFGPGTRLTVT.

The rearrangement links TRBV20-1 to TRBJ2-1; D is uncertain. This CDR3 comprises 14 residues. CDR1 is DFQATT, CDR2 SNEGSKA, per germline (reference sequence). The V end was cut by 6 bases, the J end by 2 bases, with 14 bases between. CDR3 amino acids: CSAQPGYPYNEQFF. In DNA, the CDR3 is TGCAGTGCCCAGCCCGGGTATCCCTACAATGAGCAGTTCTTC.

The table lists this clonotype with many counts. The chain joins TRBV14 to TRBJ2-7; D is unresolved. Germline-derived CDR1 and CDR2 are SGHDN and FVKESK. V dropped 4 bases and J dropped 0 bases, with 10 bases sitting between them. The CDR3 has 14 residues. The CDR3 DNA sequence: TGTGCCAGCAGCCGGCAGGCCAACTCCTACGAGCAGTACTTC. This translates into CASSRQANSYEQYF.

This clonotype was counted many times. The V and J genes are TRBV6-1 and TRBJ2-7; no clear D gene. Trimming stripped 6 bases from V and 3 bases from J, with 9 bases between. From germline, CDR1 is MNHNS and CDR2 SASEGT. The CDR3 has 12 residues. The CDR3 coding sequence is TGTGCCAGCAGCGAGAAAATCTACGAGCAGTACTTC. This codes for CASSEKIYEQYF.